This is a list of T cell receptor beta chains from one sample in a study of cytomegalovirus exposure and HLA in healthy donors. TCRdb's copy holds only in-frame clones and misses some; the assay was immunoSEQ multiplex PCR. The sample lists about 210,000 clones; about 81% were seen once. Sequenced sample: PBMCs. The receptors derive from a man aged 35 to 55 in good health and CMV-seropositive. Both conserved end residues are part of each CDR3.

len: 14
j_gene: TRBJ2-3
v_gene: TRBV30
CDR3aa: CAWSDGGNTDTQYF

len: 14
j_gene: TRBJ2-1
v_gene: TRBV6-6
CDR3aa: CASSYGSSYNEQFF

len: 15
j_gene: TRBJ2-7
v_gene: TRBV29-1
CDR3aa: CSVEVGLAGGGEQYF

len: 13
j_gene: TRBJ1-2
v_gene: TRBV10-2
CDR3aa: CASRMTVSYGYTF

len: 20
j_gene: TRBJ2-1
v_gene: TRBV5-4
CDR3aa: CASSLGGKGLANFAYNEQFF

len: 12
j_gene: TRBJ2-7
v_gene: TRBV11-3
CDR3aa: CASSSRDSEQYF

len: 20
j_gene: TRBJ1-1
v_gene: TRBV21-1
CDR3aa: CASSKRGRGQIETMNTEAFF

len: 16
j_gene: TRBJ2-1
v_gene: TRBV7-3
CDR3aa: CASSPHADRSYNEQFF

len: 13
j_gene: TRBJ2-1
v_gene: TRBV18
CDR3aa: CASYRQVQDEQFF

len: 19
j_gene: TRBJ2-7
v_gene: TRBV4-1
CDR3aa: CASSQRIPSTSGSSNEQYF

len: 15
j_gene: TRBJ1-1
v_gene: TRBV19
CDR3aa: CASSIGGQLNTEAFF